A selection of T cell receptor beta chains follows, all from one sample in a study of blood T cell repertoires in COVID-19. Libraries were prepared by immunoSEQ multiplex PCR; TCRdb keeps only in-frame clonotypes and omits some of them. Counted here are roughly 260,000 clones, about nine tenths occurring once; the ten biggest clones make up around a tenth. Source material: peripheral blood. Every receptor here comes from a man aged 35 to 55 who had recovered from COVID-19. CDR3s include the opening cysteine and the closing phenylalanine or tryptophan. D genes are given only for firm matches. The size field is filled for only some rows; it gives once, few, many or a size class.

TRBD2 | TRBJ2-7 | 19 | TRBV18 | . | TGTGCCAGCTCACCACCAAAAGGACTAGCGGGAGGTAATTCCTACGAGCAGTACTTC | CASSPPKGLAGGNSYEQYF
TRBD2 | TRBJ2-3 | 17 | TRBV5-5 | . | TGTGCCAGCAGCTTGGCACTGACTAGCGGCAACACAGATACGCAGTATTTT | CASSLALTSGNTDTQYF
TRBD1 | TRBJ1-2 | 14 | TRBV6-5 | . | TGTGCCAGCAGTTACGAAGGGGGCGGGTATGGCTACACCTTC | CASSYEGGGYGYTF
. | TRBJ1-4 | 12 | TRBV29-1 | . | TGCAGCTATTCCAGGGGAAATGAAAAACTGTTTTTT | CSYSRGNEKLFF
TRBD2 | TRBJ2-3 | 15 | TRBV5-6 | . | TGTGCCAGCAGCTTACTAGCGGGGAGGAAAGATACGCAGTATTTT | CASSLLAGRKDTQYF
TRBD1 | TRBJ2-7 | 14 | TRBV18 | . | TGTGCCAGCTCACCAATACAGGGGGCCTACGAGCAGTACTTC | CASSPIQGAYEQYF
TRBD2 | TRBJ2-5 | 14 | TRBV7-9 | . | TGTGCCAGCAGCTTCAGGGCGGGAGGAGAGACCCAGTACTTC | CASSFRAGGETQYF
TRBD2 | TRBJ2-3 | 14 | TRBV10-3 | . | TGTGCCATCAGGCGGGCGGGGGACGCAGATACGCAGTATTTT | CAIRRAGDADTQYF
TRBD1 | TRBJ2-7 | 14 | TRBV3-1/TRBV3-2 | . | TGTGCCAGCAGCCGACAGGGGCGATCCTACGAGCAGTACTTC | CASSRQGRSYEQYF
TRBD2 | TRBJ2-7 | 14 | TRBV19 | once | TGTGCCAGTACGCCGAACGGGAGGCCCTACGAGCAGTACTTC | CASTPNGRPYEQYF
TRBD2 | TRBJ2-6 | 19 | TRBV6-6 | . | TGTGCCAGCAGTCCCCGCGCAAGCGGGGGGACCTCTGGGGCCAACGTCCTGACTTTC | CASSPRASGGTSGANVLTF
TRBD2 | TRBJ2-1 | 15 | TRBV27 | . | TGTGCCAGCAGCCCGATAGCGGGTGGCCCCAATGAGCAGTTCTTC | CASSPIAGGPNEQFF
TRBD2 | TRBJ2-1 | 15 | TRBV5-6 | . | TGTGCCAGCAGCTTGGCGGCGGGAGGAGGCAATGAGCAGTTCTTC | CASSLAAGGGNEQFF
. | TRBJ1-2 | 11 | TRBV20-1 | . | TGCAGTGCCGACAAATACCATGGCTACACCTTC | CSADKYHGYTF
TRBD2 | TRBJ2-7 | 15 | TRBV6-5 | . | TGTGCCAGCAGTTACAGCGGGACGGTCTCCTACGAGCAGTACTTC | CASSYSGTVSYEQYF
TRBD1 | TRBJ1-5 | 15 | TRBV27 | . | TGTGCCAGCAGTTCAAGACAGGGAAGGAATCAGCCCCAGCATTTT | CASSSRQGRNQPQHF
. | TRBJ1-2 | 13 | TRBV19 | once | TGTGCCAGTAACCCACAGGGTATATATGGCTACACCTTC | CASNPQGIYGYTF
TRBD2 | TRBJ2-1 | 17 | TRBV19 | . | TGTGCCAGTAACCCGAGGACTAGCGGGGGTCTTTACAATGAGCAGTTCTTC | CASNPRTSGGLYNEQFF
. | TRBJ1-2 | 14 | TRBV27 | . | TGTGCCAGCAGTTTTAGACTACACTCGAGGGGCTACACCTTC | CASSFRLHSRGYTF
. | TRBJ2-7 | 15 | TRBV6-5 | . | TGTGCCAGCAGGAGAAACAGGGTTTTGGGCTACGAGCAGTACTTC | CASRRNRVLGYEQYF
. | TRBJ2-2 | 14 | TRBV5-1 | . | TGCGCCAGCAGCTTGGCACAGGGTTCCGGGGAGCTGTTTTTT | CASSLAQGSGELFF
TRBD2 | TRBJ2-5 | 18 | TRBV4-3 | . | TGCGCCAGCAGCCAAGACCTATTGACTAGCGGGTTCCAAGAGACCCAGTACTTC | CASSQDLLTSGFQETQYF
TRBD2 | TRBJ2-1 | 16 | TRBV7-9 | few | TGTGCCAGCAGCCCGTGGCGGGGGGGCGCCTACAATGAGCAGTTCTTC | CASSPWRGGAYNEQFF
. | TRBJ1-1 | 15 | TRBV28 | . | TGTGCCAGCAGCCTGACAGGCCCGGCGAACACTGAAGCTTTCTTT | CASSLTGPANTEAFF
. | TRBJ2-3 | 15 | TRBV7-9 | . | TGTGCCAGCAGCCCGGGACTCGCCCCCACAGATACGCAGTATTTT | CASSPGLAPTDTQYF
. | TRBJ1-6 | 14 | TRBV3-1/TRBV3-2 | . | TGTGCCAGCAGCCAGAGTTTCTATAATTCACCCCTCCACTTT | CASSQSFYNSPLHF
. | TRBJ1-3 | 13 | TRBV5-4 | . | TGTGCCAGCAGCCCCTCGGCTGGAAACACCATATATTTT | CASSPSAGNTIYF
. | TRBJ1-2 | 13 | TRBV12-3/TRBV12-4 | . | TGTGCCAGCAGATCGGACATAAACTATGGCTACACCTTC | CASRSDINYGYTF
TRBD2 | TRBJ2-7 | 15 | TRBV7-2 | . | TGTGCCAGCAGCACCCAAGCGGGGGGTTCCTACGAGCAGTACTTC | CASSTQAGGSYEQYF
. | TRBJ1-1 | 15 | TRBV2 | . | TGTGCCAGCAGTGAGGGTGGGGGGAGAGGCACTGAAGCTTTCTTT | CASSEGGGRGTEAFF
TRBD2 | TRBJ2-3 | 16 | TRBV20-1 | . | TGCAGTGCTAGTAATAGCGGGGGGTCTAACACAGATACGCAGTATTTT | CSASNSGGSNTDTQYF
. | TRBJ2-7 | 12 | TRBV7-8 | few | TGTGCCAGCAGCCTCGAGTGGAGGGAGCAGTACTTC | CASSLEWREQYF
. | TRBJ2-3 | 17 | TRBV7-9 | . | TGTGCCAGCAGCTTGGGCTTTGGGAGTCCCCCCACAGATACGCAGTATTTT | CASSLGFGSPPTDTQYF
TRBD2 | TRBJ2-7 | 14 | TRBV27 | . | TGTGCCAGCGCCCGGGCGGGGGGCTCTTACGAGCAGTACTTC | CASARAGGSYEQYF
. | TRBJ2-7 | 15 | TRBV6-1 | . | TGTGCCAGCAGTGAAAATGCGGGCTTGGGGTACGAGCAGTACTTC | CASSENAGLGYEQYF
TRBD1 | TRBJ2-3 | 15 | TRBV14 | . | TGTGCCAGCAGCCGACAGGGGATTAGCACAGATACGCAGTATTTT | CASSRQGISTDTQYF
. | TRBJ1-5 | 15 | TRBV7-4 | few | TGTGCCAGCAACCCCCCAGAGGGTAGCAATCAGCCCCAGCATTTT | CASNPPEGSNQPQHF
TRBD1 | TRBJ1-4 | 16 | TRBV6-2/TRBV6-3 | . | TGTGCCAGCAGTCAACTTACAGGGGGCGGAGGCGAAAAACTGTTTTTT | CASSQLTGGGGEKLFF
. | TRBJ1-1 | 11 | TRBV6-5 | few | TGTGCCAGCATAAAGGGGCTGGGAGCTTTCTTT | CASIKGLGAFF
TRBD1 | TRBJ1-1 | 17 | TRBV5-1 | . | TGCGCCAGCAGCGGCCCCGGGACAGGGTCGAGGGACACTGAAGCTTTCTTT | CASSGPGTGSRDTEAFF
TRBD2 | TRBJ2-5 | 18 | TRBV9 | few | TGTGCCAGCAGCGTAGCCCCTAGCGGGAGTTTAGGGCAAGAGACCCAGTACTTC | CASSVAPSGSLGQETQYF
. | TRBJ1-3 | 14 | TRBV6-5 | . | TGTGCCAGCAGGCTCGAGGACTCTGGAAACACCATATATTTT | CASRLEDSGNTIYF
. | TRBJ2-7 | 12 | TRBV27 | . | TGTGCCAGCAGTCTCAAGGGGTGGGAGCAGTACTTC | CASSLKGWEQYF